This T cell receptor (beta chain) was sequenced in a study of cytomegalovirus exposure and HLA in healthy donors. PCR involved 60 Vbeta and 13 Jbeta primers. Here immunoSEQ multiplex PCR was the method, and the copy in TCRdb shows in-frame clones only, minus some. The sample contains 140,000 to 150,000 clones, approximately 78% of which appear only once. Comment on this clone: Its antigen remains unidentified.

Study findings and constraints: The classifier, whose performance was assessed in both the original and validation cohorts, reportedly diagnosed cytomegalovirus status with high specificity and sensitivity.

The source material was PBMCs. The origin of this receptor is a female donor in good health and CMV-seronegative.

CDR3 region: CAWSVPGGSNTEAFF. The CDR3 DNA is TGTGCCTGGAGTGTGCCAGGGGGTTCTAACACTGAAGCTTTCTTT. The chain recombines TRBV30 with TRBJ1-1, with TRBD1 matching 7 bases. The CDR3 sequence is 15 residues long. Germline CDR1 is GTSNPN and CDR2 is SVGIG (reference sequence). V gave up 0 bases and J gave up 2 bases; unmatched junction bases: 6.